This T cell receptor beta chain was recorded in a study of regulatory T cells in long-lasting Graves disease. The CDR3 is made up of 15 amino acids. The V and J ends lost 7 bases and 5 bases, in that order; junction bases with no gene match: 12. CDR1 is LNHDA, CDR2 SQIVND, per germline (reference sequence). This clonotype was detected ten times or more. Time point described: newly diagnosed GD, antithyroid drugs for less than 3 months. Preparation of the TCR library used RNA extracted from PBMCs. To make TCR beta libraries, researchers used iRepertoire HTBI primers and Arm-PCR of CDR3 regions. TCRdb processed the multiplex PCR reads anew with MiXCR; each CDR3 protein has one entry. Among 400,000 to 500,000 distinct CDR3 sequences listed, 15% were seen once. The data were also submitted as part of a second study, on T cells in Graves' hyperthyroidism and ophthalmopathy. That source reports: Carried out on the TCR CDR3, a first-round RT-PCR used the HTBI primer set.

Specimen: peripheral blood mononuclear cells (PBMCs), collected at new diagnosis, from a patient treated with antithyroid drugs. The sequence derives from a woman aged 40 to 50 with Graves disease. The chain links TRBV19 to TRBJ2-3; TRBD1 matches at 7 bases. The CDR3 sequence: CASTAVDRVGDTQYF. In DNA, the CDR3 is TGTGCCAGTACTGCCGTCGACAGGGTGGGAGATACGCAGTATTTT.